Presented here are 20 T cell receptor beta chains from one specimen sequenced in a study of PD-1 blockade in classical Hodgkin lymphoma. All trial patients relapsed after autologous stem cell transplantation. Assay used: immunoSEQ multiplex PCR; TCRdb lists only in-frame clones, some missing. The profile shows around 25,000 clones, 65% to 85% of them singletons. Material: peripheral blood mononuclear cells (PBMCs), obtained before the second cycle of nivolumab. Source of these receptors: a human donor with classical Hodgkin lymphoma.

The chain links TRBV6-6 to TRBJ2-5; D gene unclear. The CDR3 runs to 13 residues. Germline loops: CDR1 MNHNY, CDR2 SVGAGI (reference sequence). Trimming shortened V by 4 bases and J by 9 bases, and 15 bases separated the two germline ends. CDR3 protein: CASSLAGVVAQYF. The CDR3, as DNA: TGTGCCAGCAGTTTGGCAGGCGTCGTGGCCCAGTACTTC.

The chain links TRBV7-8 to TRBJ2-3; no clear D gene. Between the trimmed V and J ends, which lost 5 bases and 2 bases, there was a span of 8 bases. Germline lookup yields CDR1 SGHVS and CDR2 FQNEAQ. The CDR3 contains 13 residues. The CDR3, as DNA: TGTGCCAGCAGCCCGCGAATCACAGATACGCAGTATTTT. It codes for CASSPRITDTQYF.

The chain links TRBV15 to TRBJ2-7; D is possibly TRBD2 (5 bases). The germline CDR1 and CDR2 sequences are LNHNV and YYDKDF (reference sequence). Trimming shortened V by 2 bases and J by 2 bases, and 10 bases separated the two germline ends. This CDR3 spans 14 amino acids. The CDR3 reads CATSRRAGAYEQYF. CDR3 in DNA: TGTGCCACCAGCAGACGGGCCGGGGCCTACGAGCAGTACTTC.

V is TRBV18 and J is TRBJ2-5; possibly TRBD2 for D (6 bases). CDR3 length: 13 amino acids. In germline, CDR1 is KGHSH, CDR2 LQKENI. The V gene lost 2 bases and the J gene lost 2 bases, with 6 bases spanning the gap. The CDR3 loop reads CASSPGGQETQYF. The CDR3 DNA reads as TGTGCCAGCTCACCAGGAGGGCAAGAGACCCAGTACTTC.

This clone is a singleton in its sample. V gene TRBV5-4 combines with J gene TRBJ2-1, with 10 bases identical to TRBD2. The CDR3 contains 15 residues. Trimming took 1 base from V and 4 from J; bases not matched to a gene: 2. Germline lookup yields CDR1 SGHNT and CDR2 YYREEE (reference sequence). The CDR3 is CASSLIAGGYNEQFF. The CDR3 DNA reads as TGTGCCAGCAGCTTGATAGCGGGGGGTTACAATGAGCAGTTCTTC.

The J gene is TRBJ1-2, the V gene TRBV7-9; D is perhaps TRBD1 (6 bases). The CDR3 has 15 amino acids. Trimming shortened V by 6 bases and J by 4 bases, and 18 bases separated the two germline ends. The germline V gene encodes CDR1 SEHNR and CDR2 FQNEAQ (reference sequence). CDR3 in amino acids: CASSKTGRPVYGYTF. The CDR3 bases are TGTGCCAGCAGTAAAACAGGGCGCCCTGTCTATGGCTACACCTTC. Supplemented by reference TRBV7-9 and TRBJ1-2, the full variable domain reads DTGVSQNPRHKITKRGQNVTFRCDPISEHNRLYWYRQTLGQGPEFLTYFQNEAQLEKSRLLSDRFSAERPKGSFSTLEIQRTEQGDSAMYLCASSKTGRPVYGYTFGSGTRLTVV.

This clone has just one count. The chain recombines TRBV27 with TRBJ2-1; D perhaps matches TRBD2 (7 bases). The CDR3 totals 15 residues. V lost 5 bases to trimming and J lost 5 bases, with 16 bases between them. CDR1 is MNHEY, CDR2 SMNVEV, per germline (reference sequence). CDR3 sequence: CASSVTGGGHNEQFF. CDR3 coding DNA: TGTGCCAGCAGTGTGACAGGCGGGGGACACAATGAGCAGTTCTTC.

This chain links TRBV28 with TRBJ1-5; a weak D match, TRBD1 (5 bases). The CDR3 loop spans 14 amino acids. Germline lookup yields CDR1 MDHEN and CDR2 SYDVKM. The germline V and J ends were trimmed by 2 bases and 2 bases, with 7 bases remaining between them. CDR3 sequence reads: CASSLRGGNQPQHF. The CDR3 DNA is TGTGCCAGCAGTTTACGGGGCGGCAATCAGCCCCAGCATTTT. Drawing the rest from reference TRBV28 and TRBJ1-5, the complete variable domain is DVKVTQSSRYLVKRTGEKVFLECVQDMDHENMFWYRQDPGLGLRLIYFSYDVKMKEKGDIPEGYSVSREKKERFSLILESASTNQTSMYLCASSLRGGNQPQHFGDGTRLSIL.

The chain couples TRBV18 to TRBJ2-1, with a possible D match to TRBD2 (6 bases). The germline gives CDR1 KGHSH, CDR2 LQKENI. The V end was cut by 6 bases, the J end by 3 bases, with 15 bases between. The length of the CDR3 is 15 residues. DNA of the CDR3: TGTGCCAGCTCGTCTCGTTCGGACTACTACAATGAGCAGTTCTTC. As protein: CASSSRSDYYNEQFF.

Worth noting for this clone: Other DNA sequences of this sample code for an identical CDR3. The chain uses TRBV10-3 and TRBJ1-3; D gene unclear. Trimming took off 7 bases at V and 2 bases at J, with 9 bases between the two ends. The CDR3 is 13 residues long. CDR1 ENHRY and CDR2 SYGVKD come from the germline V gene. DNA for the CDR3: TGTGCCATCACCCCAAGTCCTGGAAACACCATATATTTT. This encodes CAITPSPGNTIYF.

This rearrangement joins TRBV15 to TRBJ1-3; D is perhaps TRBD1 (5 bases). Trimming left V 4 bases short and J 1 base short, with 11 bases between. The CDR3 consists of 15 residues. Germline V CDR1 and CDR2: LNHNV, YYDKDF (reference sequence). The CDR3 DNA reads TGTGCCACCAGCAAAACAGGTGCGTCTGGAAACACCATATATTTT. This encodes CATSKTGASGNTIYF.

The chain's CDR3 is CASSLAGSGGEQFF. CDR3 bases: TGTGCCAGCAGCTTAGCGGGGAGCGGGGGGGAGCAGTTCTTC. J is TRBJ2-1 and V is TRBV7-9; 9 nucleotides agree with TRBD2. The V segment lost 0 bases and the J segment 10 bases; nucleotides outside the gene matches: 4. Germline V lookup: CDR1 SEHNR, CDR2 FQNEAQ (reference sequence). This CDR3 is 14 amino acids long.

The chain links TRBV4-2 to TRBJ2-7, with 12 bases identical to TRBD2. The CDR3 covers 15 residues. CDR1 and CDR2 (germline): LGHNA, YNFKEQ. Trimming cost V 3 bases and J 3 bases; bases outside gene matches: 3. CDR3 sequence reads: CASSQTSGGNYEQYF. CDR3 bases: TGTGCCAGCAGCCAGACTAGCGGGGGAAACTACGAGCAGTACTTC.

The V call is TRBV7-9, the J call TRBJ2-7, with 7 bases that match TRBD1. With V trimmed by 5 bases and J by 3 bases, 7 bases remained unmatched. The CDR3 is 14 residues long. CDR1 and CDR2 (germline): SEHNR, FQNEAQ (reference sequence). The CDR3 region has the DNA TGTGCCAGCAGCCCCCGGGACAGTCTCTACGAGCAGTACTTC. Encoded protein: CASSPRDSLYEQYF.

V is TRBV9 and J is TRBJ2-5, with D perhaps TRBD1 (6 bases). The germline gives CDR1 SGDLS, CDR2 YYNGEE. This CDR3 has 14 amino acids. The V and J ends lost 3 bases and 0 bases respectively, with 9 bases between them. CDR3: CASSAWDNQETQYF. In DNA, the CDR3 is TGTGCCAGCAGCGCGTGGGACAACCAAGAGACCCAGTACTTC.

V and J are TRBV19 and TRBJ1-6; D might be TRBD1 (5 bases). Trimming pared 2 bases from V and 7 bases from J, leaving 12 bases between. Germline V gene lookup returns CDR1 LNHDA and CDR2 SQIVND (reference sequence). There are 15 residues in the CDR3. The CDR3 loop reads CASSIREGKNSPLHF. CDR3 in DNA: TGTGCCAGTAGTATAAGGGAGGGGAAAAATTCACCCCTCCACTTT.

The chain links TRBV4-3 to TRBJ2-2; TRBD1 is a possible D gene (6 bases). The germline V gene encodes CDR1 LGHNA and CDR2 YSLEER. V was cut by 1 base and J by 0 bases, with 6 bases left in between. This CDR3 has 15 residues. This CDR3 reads CASSQAGANTGELFF. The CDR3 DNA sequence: TGCGCCAGCAGCCAAGCAGGGGCGAACACCGGGGAGCTGTTTTTT.

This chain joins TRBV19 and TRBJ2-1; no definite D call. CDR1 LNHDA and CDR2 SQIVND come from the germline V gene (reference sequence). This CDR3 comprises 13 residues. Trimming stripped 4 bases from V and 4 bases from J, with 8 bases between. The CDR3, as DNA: TGTGCCAGTAGTACCGGACGGTACAATGAGCAGTTCTTC. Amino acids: CASSTGRYNEQFF.

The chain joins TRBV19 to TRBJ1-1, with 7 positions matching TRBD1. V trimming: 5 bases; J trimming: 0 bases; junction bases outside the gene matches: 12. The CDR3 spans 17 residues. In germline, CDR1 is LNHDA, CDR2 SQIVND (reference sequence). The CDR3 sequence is CASSLGLRDSLNTEAFF. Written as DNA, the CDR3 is TGTGCCAGTAGTCTCGGCTTACGGGACAGTCTGAACACTGAAGCTTTCTTT.

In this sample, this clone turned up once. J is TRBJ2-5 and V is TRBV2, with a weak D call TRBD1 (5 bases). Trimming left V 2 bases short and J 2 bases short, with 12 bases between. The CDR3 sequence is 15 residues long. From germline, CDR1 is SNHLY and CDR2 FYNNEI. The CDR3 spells CASSERNAGQETQYF. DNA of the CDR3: TGTGCCAGCAGTGAAAGAAACGCAGGGCAAGAGACCCAGTACTTC. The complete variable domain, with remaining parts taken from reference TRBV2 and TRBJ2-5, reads EPEVTQTPSHQVTQMGQEVILRCVPISNHLYFYWYRQILGQKVEFLVSFYNNEISEKSEIFDDQFSVERPDGSNFTLKIRSTKLEDSAMYFCASSERNAGQETQYFGPGTRLLVL.